This passage covers 25 T cell receptor beta chains from one sample sequenced in a study of blood T cell repertoires in COVID-19. The assay was immunoSEQ multiplex PCR, and TCRdb's table has in-frame clones only and misses some. The sample has hundreds of thousands of clones, around 91% seen once; the top ten hold around 3.3%. Sequenced input: peripheral blood. The receptors stem from a woman aged 18-29 years who had recovered from COVID-19.

This clone was seen a single time. The chain has TRBV28 and TRBJ1-5; 7 bases are a match to TRBD1. J was trimmed by 7 bases and V by 3 bases; bases with no gene match: 9. Germline values: CDR1 MDHEN, CDR2 SYDVKM. This CDR3 has 15 residues. This chain's CDR3 is CASSLRGGEDQPQHF. The CDR3 DNA is TGTGCCAGCAGTTTGAGAGGGGGCGAAGACCAGCCCCAGCATTTT.

This clone was seen only a few times. The chain has TRBV7-7 and TRBJ1-6; 8 nucleotides match TRBD1. The CDR3 consists of 13 residues. V shed 5 bases, J shed 10 bases, and the junction held 4 bases outside the gene matches. Looked up from germline, CDR1 is SSHAT and CDR2 is FNYEAQ (reference sequence). CDR3 amino acids: CASSPGTGSPLHF. Written as DNA, the CDR3 is TGTGCCAGCAGCCCTGGGACAGGATCACCCCTCCACTTT.

The CDR3 nucleotides are TGTGCCATCAGGTCCCCCGGTGGTGGGGCGGCCAACTATGGCTACACCTTC. Amino acid sequence: CAIRSPGGGAANYGYTF. This chain uses TRBV10-3 with TRBJ1-2, with D tentatively TRBD1 (5 bases). The CDR3 loop spans 17 amino acids. V was trimmed by 6 bases and J by 2 bases, leaving 22 bases between them. Germline CDR1 ENHRY, CDR2 SYGVKD.

The chain combines TRBV16 with TRBJ2-1; TRBD1 might be the D (5 bases). Trimming pared 1 base from V and 9 bases from J, leaving 16 bases between. The germline gives CDR1 KGHSY, CDR2 FQNENV. The CDR3 is made up of 15 amino acids. The CDR3 bases are TGTGCCAGCAGCCAATTGGGGCCTCGACACGCTGAGCAGTTCTTC. Translation gives CASSQLGPRHAEQFF.

V and J are TRBV7-8 and TRBJ2-7; TRBD1 agrees at 7 bases. Germline V gene lookup returns CDR1 SGHVS and CDR2 FQNEAQ. The CDR3 extends over 13 amino acids. V lost 5 bases and J lost 6; bases outside the gene matches: 7. CDR3 loop: CASSNRGKGEQYV. The CDR3 coding sequence is TGTGCCAGCAGCAACAGGGGAAAGGGCGAGCAGTACGTC.

The chain has TRBV28 and TRBJ2-3, with TRBD1 matching 9 bases. There are 16 residues in the CDR3. The J segment lost 4 bases and the V segment lost 6 bases, leaving 11 bases of the junction unmatched. Germline V lookup: CDR1 MDHEN, CDR2 SYDVKM. CDR3 sequence reads: CASSSLGTGMPDTQYF. CDR3 DNA: TGTGCCAGCAGCTCACTTGGGACAGGGATGCCAGATACGCAGTATTTT.

The chain employs TRBV7-4 and TRBJ2-7, with 14 bases aligning to TRBD2. The CDR3 is 18 residues long. The junction had 12 bases not matched to a gene; V was cut back by 5 bases and J by 3 bases. CDR1 and CDR2 from the germline V gene are SGHVT and SQSDAQ. Here the CDR3 DNA reads TGTGCCAGCAGCCAGCGACTAGCGGGAGGGGACCGTCTCTACGAGCAGTACGTC. It encodes CASSQRLAGGDRLYEQYV.

The chain uses TRBV9 and TRBJ2-3; 11 positions match TRBD2. CDR3 size: 14 residues. In germline, CDR1 is SGDLS, CDR2 YYNGEE. Unmatched junction bases numbered 1, after V lost 4 bases and J lost 3 bases. The CDR3 DNA sequence: TGTGCCAGCAGCCTAGCGGGAGGAACAGATACGCAGTATTTT. Translating it yields CASSLAGGTDTQYF.

The chain has TRBV20-1 and TRBJ1-3, with D possibly matching TRBD1 (5 bases). The germline V gene encodes CDR1 DFQATT and CDR2 SNEGSKA (reference sequence). The CDR3 extends over 11 amino acids. Between the trimmed V and J ends, which lost 6 bases and 9 bases, there was a span of 12 bases. The CDR3 DNA is TGCAGTGCCCAAGACCAGGGCACCATATATTTT. Translating gives CSAQDQGTIYF.

The CDR3 loop reads CASSSPSGKFF. In nucleotides, the CDR3 is TGTGCCAGCAGTTCCCCTAGCGGGAAGTTCTTC. The chain joins TRBV6-6 to TRBJ2-1; 9 bases are a match to TRBD2. The V gene end was trimmed by 4 bases and the J gene end by 14 bases; junction bases not matched to a gene: 3. This CDR3 region has 11 residues. From germline, CDR1 is MNHNY and CDR2 SVGAGI (reference sequence).

V is TRBV30 and J is TRBJ1-2; D call uncertain. The V end lost 0 bases, the J end lost 5 bases, and 7 bases lay between the germline ends. This CDR3 spans 12 amino acids. The germline CDR1 and CDR2 sequences are GTSNPN and SVGIG (reference sequence). CDR3 sequence reads: CAWSVTSYGYTF. CDR3 DNA sequence: TGTGCCTGGAGTGTAACGAGTTATGGCTACACCTTC.

This clone was counted only a few times. V usage is TRBV7-2 and J usage is TRBJ2-1; D possibly corresponds to TRBD2 (5 bases). Germline CDR1 is SGHTA and CDR2 is FQGNSA. The length of the CDR3 is 14 residues. V was shortened by 5 bases and J by 8 bases, with 16 bases between the two germline ends. As DNA, the CDR3 is TGTGCCAGCAGCGCGGGCCATCTCGCCGATGAGCAGTTCTTC. It is translated as CASSAGHLADEQFF. Full variable domain (missing parts from reference TRBV7-2 and TRBJ2-1): GAGVSQSPSNKVTEKGKDVELRCDPISGHTALYWYRQSLGQGLEFLIYFQGNSAPDKSGLPSDRFSAERTGGSVSTLTIQRTQQEDSAVYLCASSAGHLADEQFFGPGTRLTVL.

The chain uses TRBV6-2 or TRBV6-3 and TRBJ2-7; 12 bases map to TRBD2. Trimming took 6 bases from V and 4 from J; bases not matched to a gene: 7. The germline V gene encodes CDR1 MNHEY and CDR2 SVGEGT. CDR3 size: 15 residues. The CDR3 DNA reads as TGTGCCAGCAGCCGCCGACTAGCGGGAGAGTACGAGCAGTACGTC. It codes for CASSRRLAGEYEQYV.

J is TRBJ2-2 and V is TRBV12-5; the match to TRBD2 covers 7 bases. V lost 6 bases to trimming and J lost 6 bases; unmatched junction nucleotides: 10. CDR1 and CDR2 from the germline V gene are LGHNT and FRNRAP. This CDR3 contains 15 residues. The CDR3 sequence: CASGRSGILSGELFF. CDR3 coding DNA: TGTGCTAGTGGCCGGAGCGGGATCCTTTCCGGGGAGCTGTTTTTT.

The chain has TRBV3-1 (or the pseudogene TRBV3-2) and TRBJ1-1, with TRBD1 identical over 12 bases. The CDR3 is made up of 18 amino acids. Germline V lookup: CDR1 LGHDT, CDR2 YNNKEL (reference sequence). Germline trimming cut 4 bases from V and 3 bases from J; bases unmatched to any gene: 12. For the CDR3, the DNA is TGTGCCAGCAGCCGAGTCCTGGGACAGGGGGCGCGGTACACTGAAGCTTTCTTT. Amino acids: CASSRVLGQGARYTEAFF.

V usage is TRBV3-1 (or the pseudogene TRBV3-2) and J usage is TRBJ1-1; TRBD1 matches 7 bases. Germline lookup yields CDR1 LGHDT and CDR2 YNNKEL (reference sequence). V lost 4 bases to trimming and J lost 6 bases; unmatched junction nucleotides: 8. CDR3 length: 14 residues. In nucleotides, the CDR3 is TGTGCCAGCAGCCCGGGACAGAGCCTAGCTGAAGCTTTCTTT. This encodes CASSPGQSLAEAFF.

The rearrangement uses TRBV19 and TRBJ2-3, with 8 bases identical to TRBD2. Trimming removed 5 bases from V and 5 bases from J; junction bases left unmatched: 12. Germline V gene lookup returns CDR1 LNHDA and CDR2 SQIVND (reference sequence). CDR3 length: 16 amino acids. CDR3 sequence reads: CASSVRLASRLDTQYF. CDR3 in DNA: TGTGCCAGTAGTGTCCGACTAGCGTCACGCTTAGATACGCAGTATTTT.

The CDR3 bases are TGTGCCAGCAGCTTCCTAGCGGGAGGACAAGAGACCCAGTACTTC. It is translated as CASSFLAGGQETQYF. The chain combines TRBV9 with TRBJ2-5; TRBD2 aligns across 11 bases. CDR1 is SGDLS, CDR2 YYNGEE, per germline. The CDR3 loop spans 15 amino acids. The V segment lost 4 bases and the J segment 2 bases; nucleotides outside the gene matches: 4.

The genes are TRBV20-1 and TRBJ1-1; D remains unclear. Germline-derived CDR1 and CDR2 are DFQATT and SNEGSKA (reference sequence). Trimming left V 3 bases short and J 6 bases short, with 14 bases between. This CDR3 is built from 13 residues. The CDR3 loop is CSASPHLGPEAFF. CDR3 DNA sequence: TGCAGTGCTAGTCCGCACCTTGGGCCTGAAGCTTTCTTT.

The chain combines TRBV5-8 with TRBJ2-5; 8 bases align to TRBD2. From germline, CDR1 is SGHTS and CDR2 YDEGEE. The CDR3 is 15 residues long. V lost 4 bases, J lost 3 bases, and 8 bases stayed unmatched. CDR3 sequence: CASSHGLAGKETQYF. The CDR3 DNA follows: TGTGCCAGCAGCCACGGACTAGCCGGAAAAGAGACCCAGTACTTC.

The chain joins TRBV19 to TRBJ1-4; D is unclear. The CDR3 sequence is 13 residues long. V shed 7 bases and J shed 8 bases, with 14 bases lying between them. Germline CDR1 is LNHDA and CDR2 is SQIVND (reference sequence). The chain's CDR3 is CASKGAGDEKLFF. The CDR3 bases are TGTGCCAGTAAAGGAGCGGGTGACGAAAAACTGTTTTTT. Combining the CDR3 with reference TRBV19 and TRBJ1-4 gives the whole variable domain DGGITQSPKYLFRKEGQNVTLSCEQNLNHDAMYWYRQDPGQGLRLIYYSQIVNDFQKGDIAEGYSVSREKKESFPLTVTSAQKNPTAFYLCASKGAGDEKLFFGSGTQLSVL.

The DNA of the CDR3 is TGTGCCAGTAGTGGACAGGGAGTGGGCAATCAGCCCCAGCATTTT. This encodes CASSGQGVGNQPQHF. This chain uses TRBV19 with TRBJ1-5; 8 bases fit TRBD1. Germline loops: CDR1 LNHDA, CDR2 SQIVND (reference sequence). The CDR3 is made up of 15 amino acids. Unmatched junction bases numbered 5, after V lost 5 bases and J lost 2 bases.

The V and J genes are TRBV2 and TRBJ2-5, with D maybe TRBD2 (6 bases). The CDR3 covers 14 residues. The V end was cut by 5 bases, the J end by 7 bases, with 17 bases between. Germline V gives CDR1 SNHLY, CDR2 FYNNEI. The CDR3 region is CASSSSRDGATQYF. Here the CDR3 DNA reads TGTGCCAGCAGTTCCTCGCGGGATGGGGCGACCCAGTACTTC. Supplemented by reference TRBV2 and TRBJ2-5, the full variable domain reads EPEVTQTPSHQVTQMGQEVILRCVPISNHLYFYWYRQILGQKVEFLVSFYNNEISEKSEIFDDQFSVERPDGSNFTLKIRSTKLEDSAMYFCASSSSRDGATQYFGPGTRLLVL.

This clone was seen only once. V usage is TRBV2 and J usage is TRBJ1-2; D perhaps matches TRBD1 (5 bases). The CDR3 spans 11 residues. The germline V and J ends were trimmed by 7 bases and 6 bases, with 9 bases remaining between them. The germline V gene encodes CDR1 SNHLY and CDR2 FYNNEI. The CDR3 loop is CASTQGHGYTF. DNA for the CDR3: TGTGCCAGCACGCAGGGCCATGGCTACACCTTC. Looking up the rest from reference TRBV2 and TRBJ1-2 gives the full variable domain: EPEVTQTPSHQVTQMGQEVILRCVPISNHLYFYWYRQILGQKVEFLVSFYNNEISEKSEIFDDQFSVERPDGSNFTLKIRSTKLEDSAMYFCASTQGHGYTFGSGTRLTVV.

The CDR3 loop is CASSDIPKFLAGGGNEQFF. CDR3 sequence (DNA): TGTGCCAGCAGCGATATTCCCAAGTTCTTAGCGGGAGGTGGCAATGAGCAGTTCTTC. The V and J genes are TRBV7-9 and TRBJ2-1, with 10 bases aligning to TRBD2. Trimming took 5 bases from V and 6 from J; bases not matched to a gene: 19. Germline CDR1 is SEHNR and CDR2 is FQNEAQ (reference sequence). This CDR3 is 19 amino acids long.